This T cell receptor beta chain is drawn from a study of blood T cell repertoires in COVID-19. Study at large: Sites in the United States, Italy and Spain provided acute and convalescent COVID-19 samples. Sample material is recorded as cDNA or gDNA derived from T cells, B-cell-depleted T cells, or PBMCs.

CDR3 length: 15 amino acids. Germline V lookup: CDR1 SGHRS, CDR2 YFSETQ. The J segment lost 6 bases and the V segment lost 4 bases, leaving 8 bases of the junction unmatched. Original analysis: Amplification of reference gene primers provided the estimated nucleated cell counts. Profiled with immunoSEQ multiplex PCR; TCRdb holds only in-frame clones, not every one. V, J and clone size were drawn from that table, and D and trimming were deduced from the DNA. The data show tens of thousands of clones, more than 65% seen once. The TCR sequence derives from a woman aged 60-75 years with acute or convalescent COVID-19. The sample taken for sequencing was peripheral blood. The chain couples TRBV5-1 to TRBJ1-5; 9 nucleotides line up with TRBD1. This CDR3 is CASSPGTGPAQPQHF. The CDR3 DNA reads as TGCGCCAGCAGCCCCGGGACAGGGCCCGCTCAGCCCCAGCATTTT.